A selection of T cell receptor beta chains follows, all from one sample in a study of T cell repertoires in aging, cancer and after chemotherapy. MiXCR was run by TCRdb on the multiplex PCR reads, yielding one entry per CDR3 protein. The table records about 6,000 distinct CDR3 sequences, roughly 23% of them present only once. Material: blood. These receptors came from a human donor in good health. Both conserved end residues are part of each CDR3. A D gene is named only where the DNA matches it firmly. Clone size appears in some rows only: once, few, many, or a class for an expanded clone.

V gene,J gene,D gene,clone size,CDR3 length,CDR3 DNA,CDR3 protein
TRBV19,TRBJ2-1,TRBD2,medium-sized,17,TGTGCCAGTAGTATAGAAGGTAGCGGGAGGGTTTACAATGAGCAGTTCTTC,CASSIEGSGRVYNEQFF
TRBV4-3,TRBJ2-7,-,many,15,TGCGCCAGCAGCCAAGATTTCGGGTGGAGGTACGAGCAGTACTTC,CASSQDFGWRYEQYF
TRBV14,TRBJ2-2,TRBD2,medium-sized,20,TGTGCCAGCAGCCAAGTCCGGCTAGCGGGAGGAAGGTGGAACACCGGGGAGCTGTTTTTT,CASSQVRLAGGRWNTGELFF
TRBV19,TRBJ2-1,TRBD2,medium-sized,14,TGTGCCAGTAGTCTACTAGCGGGGGACAATGAGCAGTTCTTC,CASSLLAGDNEQFF
TRBV20-1,TRBJ1-1,-,medium-sized,13,TGCAGTGCTAGAGACTTAGCTTACCCGGAAGCTTTCTTT,CSARDLAYPEAFF
TRBV30,TRBJ1-2,TRBD1,medium-sized,14,TGTGCCTGGAGTCCAGGGACAGCCGTCGGGGGCTACACCTTC,CAWSPGTAVGGYTF
TRBV5-6,TRBJ1-1,-,medium-sized,12,TGTGCCAGCAGCTCGCCGGACACTGAAGCTTTCTTT,CASSSPDTEAFF
TRBV4-3,TRBJ2-7,TRBD2,medium-sized,15,TGCGCCAGCAGCCAAGGACTAGCGGGAGATTACGAGCAGTACTTC,CASSQGLAGDYEQYF
TRBV7-9,TRBJ1-1,-,medium-sized,15,TGTGCCAGCAGCTTAGTGCCAGGGTTTGGCACTGAAGCTTTCTTT,CASSLVPGFGTEAFF
TRBV6-1,TRBJ1-5,TRBD1,medium-sized,14,TGTGCCAGCAGTGGGGGACAGGGCAGGCAGCCCCAGCATTTT,CASSGGQGRQPQHF
TRBV5-1,TRBJ2-2,-,-,12,TGCGCCAGCAGCTTAAGCACCGGGGAGCTGTTTTTT,CASSLSTGELFF
TRBV13,TRBJ2-2,-,medium-sized,15,TGTGCCAGCAGCACCTGGGAGCGGGACACCGGGGAGCTGTTTTTT,CASSTWERDTGELFF
TRBV7-6,TRBJ2-3,-,-,17,TGTGCCAGCAGCTCCCTTCCGGCAGGGGTGGGGACAGATACGCAGTATTTT,CASSSLPAGVGTDTQYF
TRBV5-6,TRBJ1-1,-,medium-sized,14,TGTGCCAGCAGCCCCTGGCAGGATAACACTGAAGCTTTCTTT,CASSPWQDNTEAFF
TRBV29-1,TRBJ1-2,TRBD1,large,13,TGCAGCGTTGAAGAAGCAGGGGGCCTGGGCTACACCTTC,CSVEEAGGLGYTF
TRBV5-6,TRBJ1-4,TRBD1,medium-sized,17,TGTGCCAGCAGCTTGGGGACAGGGGTGAGGGCTAATGAAAAACTGTTTTTT,CASSLGTGVRANEKLFF
TRBV20-1,TRBJ1-6,-,medium-sized,13,TGCAGTGCTAGAGGGGAAGGGCGCTCACCCCTCCACTTT,CSARGEGRSPLHF